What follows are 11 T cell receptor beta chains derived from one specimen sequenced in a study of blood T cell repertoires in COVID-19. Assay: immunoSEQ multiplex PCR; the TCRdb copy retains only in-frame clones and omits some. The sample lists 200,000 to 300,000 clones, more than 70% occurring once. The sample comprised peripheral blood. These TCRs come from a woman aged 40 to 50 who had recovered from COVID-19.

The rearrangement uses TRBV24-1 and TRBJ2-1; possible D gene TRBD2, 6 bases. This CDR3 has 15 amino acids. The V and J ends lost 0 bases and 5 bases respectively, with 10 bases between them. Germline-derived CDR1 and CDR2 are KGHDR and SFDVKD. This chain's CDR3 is CATSDLRPGDNEQFF. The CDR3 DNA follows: TGTGCCACCAGTGATTTGCGTCCGGGAGACAATGAGCAGTTCTTC.

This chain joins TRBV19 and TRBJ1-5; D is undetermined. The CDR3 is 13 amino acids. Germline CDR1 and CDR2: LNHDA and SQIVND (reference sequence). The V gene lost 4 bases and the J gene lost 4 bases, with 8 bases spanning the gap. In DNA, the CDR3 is TGTGCCAGTAGTAATCCAGGTAATCAGCCCCAGCATTTT. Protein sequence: CASSNPGNQPQHF.

The chain's CDR3 is CASSYSGATTYEQYF. In DNA, the CDR3 is TGTGCCAGCAGTTACTCTGGGGCGACCACCTACGAGCAGTACTTC. The chain couples TRBV6-5 to TRBJ2-7; possible D gene TRBD1, 5 bases. The CDR3 length is 15 residues. The V end lost 0 bases, the J end lost 2 bases, and 11 bases lay between the germline ends. In germline, CDR1 is MNHEY, CDR2 SVGAGI.

The CDR3 DNA follows: TGTGCCACCAGTGATTTCGGGAGCCCGGACAGGGCGGATGAGCAGTTCTTC. Translating gives CATSDFGSPDRADEQFF. The V gene is TRBV24-1, the J gene TRBJ2-1, with 8 bases fitting TRBD1. Germline V gives CDR1 KGHDR, CDR2 SFDVKD. J was trimmed by 8 bases and V by 1 base; bases with no gene match: 12. The CDR3 has 17 residues.

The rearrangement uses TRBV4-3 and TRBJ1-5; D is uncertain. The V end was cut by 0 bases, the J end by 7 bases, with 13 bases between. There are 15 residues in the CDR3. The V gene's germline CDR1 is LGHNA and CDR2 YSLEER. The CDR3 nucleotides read TGCGCCAGCAGCCAAGATTGGCGGGCGAGGCAGCCCCAGCATTTT. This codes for CASSQDWRARQPQHF.

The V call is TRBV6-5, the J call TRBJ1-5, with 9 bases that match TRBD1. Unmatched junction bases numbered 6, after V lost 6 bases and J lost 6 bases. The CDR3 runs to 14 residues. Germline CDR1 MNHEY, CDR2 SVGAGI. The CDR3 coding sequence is TGTGCCAGCAGCAACGGACAGGGGCGTCAGCCCCAGCATTTT. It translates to CASSNGQGRQPQHF.

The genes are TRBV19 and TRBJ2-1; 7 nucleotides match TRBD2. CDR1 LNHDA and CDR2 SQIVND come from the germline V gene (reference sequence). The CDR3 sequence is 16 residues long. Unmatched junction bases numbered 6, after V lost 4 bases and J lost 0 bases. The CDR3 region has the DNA TGTGCCAGTAGTACCGGGGGGAGCGGCTCCTACAATGAGCAGTTCTTC. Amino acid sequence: CASSTGGSGSYNEQFF.

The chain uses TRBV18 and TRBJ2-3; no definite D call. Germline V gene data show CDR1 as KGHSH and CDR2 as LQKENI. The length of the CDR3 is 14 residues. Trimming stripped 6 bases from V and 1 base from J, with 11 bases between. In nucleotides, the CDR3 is TGTGCCAGCTCCCCTACGACTGGCACAGATACGCAGTATTTT. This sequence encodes CASSPTTGTDTQYF.

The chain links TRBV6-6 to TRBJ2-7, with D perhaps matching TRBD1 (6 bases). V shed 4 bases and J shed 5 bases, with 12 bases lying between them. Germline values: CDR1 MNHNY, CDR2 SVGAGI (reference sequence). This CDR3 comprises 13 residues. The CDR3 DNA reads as TGTGCCAGCAGTTGGGCAGGGGAGCACGAGCAGTACGTC. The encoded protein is CASSWAGEHEQYV.

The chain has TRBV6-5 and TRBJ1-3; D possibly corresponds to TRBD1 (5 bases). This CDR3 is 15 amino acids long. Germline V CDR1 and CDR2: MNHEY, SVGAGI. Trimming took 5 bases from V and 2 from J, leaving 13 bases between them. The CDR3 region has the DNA TGTGCCAGCAGTCGGGGGGGACGGGCTGGAAACACCATATATTTT. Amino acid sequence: CASSRGGRAGNTIYF.

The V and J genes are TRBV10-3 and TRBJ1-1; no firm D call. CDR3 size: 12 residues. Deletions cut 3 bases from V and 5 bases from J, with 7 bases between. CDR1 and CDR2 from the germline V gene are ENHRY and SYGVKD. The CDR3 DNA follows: TGTGCCATCAGTGACCTCCGGACTGAAGCTTTCTTT. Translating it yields CAISDLRTEAFF.